The entry below describes one T cell receptor (beta chain). No cognate antigen has been identified for it. No much larger clone is present one base from it, and per-base qualities are unavailable. The trial excluded patients who had a history of autoimmune disease or who were on systemic immunosuppression. In every dose cohort, peripheral blood was drawn for TCR sequencing at baseline, cycle 4 day 1, and cycle 7 day 1. The samples were taken from a phase I, first-in-human, multicenter, open-label dose-escalation trial of ivuxolimab. Adults with locally advanced or metastatic melanoma, renal cell, hepatocellular, or head and neck squamous cell carcinoma were enrolled in the trial. CD4+ and CD8+ T cells were sorted separately from peripheral blood before TCR sequencing. CDR1 and CDR2 were assigned from the germline V gene (reference sequence) as LNHDA and SQIVND. At the junction V is shortened by 4 bases and J by 5 bases, with 15 bases in between. The CDR3 has 14 amino acids, counting the end cysteine and phenylalanine. The sequence is cut down to CDR3 DNA, 42 bases in frame from base 1.

The data were obtained in a study of OX40 agonist ivuxolimab in advanced cancers. The study in broad terms: Ivuxolimab was an agonistic, fully human IgG2 monoclonal antibody directed against OX40 (CD134), a costimulatory receptor. Intravenous ivuxolimab was administered to patients every 2 weeks at six dose levels: 0.01, 0.1, 0.3, 1.5, 3 and 10 mg/kg. Of the approximately 50 dose-escalation patients, hepatocellular carcinoma was present in 19, melanoma in roughly 15, renal cell carcinoma in 9 and head and neck cancer in 9. The dose-escalation cohort was about 83% male with a mean age of around 62 years, ranging from roughly 23 to 90. Patients were allowed to have had prior anti-PD-1, anti-PD-L1 or anti-CTLA-4 therapy, and approximately 39% of the dose-escalation patients had been treated with checkpoint inhibitors. Partial responses occurred in three dose-escalation patients, of whom one had hepatocellular carcinoma and two had cutaneous melanoma. Peripheral TCRbeta sequencing aimed to test whether ivuxolimab altered TCR sequence diversity and caused clonal T-cell expansion. The paper reports the monotherapy dose-escalation portion (N of about 47 patients) of the phase I ivuxolimab trial.

Genomic DNA was extracted from sorted cells for sequencing of the TCRbeta CDR3 region. TCRbeta CDR3 regions were sequenced using the immunoSEQ Assay. TCRdb obtained this table from immuneACCESS and retained in-frame rearrangements with V and J assigned. These tables miss some clones; where compared with another copy, unresolved V genes account for less than half of the shortfall, and the remainder is unexplained. The sample includes around 61,000 clones, with about four fifths observed a single time. Of the sample, 5% is held by the ten largest clones. Results the study describes overall, beyond this receptor: Partial responders in the 0.1-3.0 mg/kg groups had among the lowest normalized peripheral clonal expansion, especially among CD8+ T cells. On average, CD8+ T cells showed more expanded clones than CD4+ T cells after ivuxolimab. The antigen specificity of the clonally expanded peripheral T cells was not determined. Low levels of normalized T-cell clonal expansion were also seen in some patients who did not respond. At doses of 0.1 to 3.0 mg/kg, clonal expansion of both CD4+ and CD8+ blood T cells was observed from baseline to week 6.

The sequence was obtained from an adult with an advanced solid tumor such as melanoma, head and neck, liver or kidney cancer. Recombination joined TRBV19 with TRBJ2-7; no D segment can be confidently identified. This sample comprised CD4+ or CD8+ T cells sorted from blood, obtained in a trial of the OX40 agonist ivuxolimab. The CDR3 corresponds to CASSTQLSGHEQYF. The sequenced DNA: TGTGCCAGTAGTACTCAGTTGAGTGGCCACGAGCAGTACTTC. The variable domain in full, with residues beyond the CDR3 obtained from the reference TRBV19 and TRBJ2-7 genes, is DGGITQSPKYLFRKEGQNVTLSCEQNLNHDAMYWYRQDPGQGLRLIYYSQIVNDFQKGDIAEGYSVSREKKESFPLTVTSAQKNPTAFYLCASSTQLSGHEQYFGPGTRLTVT.